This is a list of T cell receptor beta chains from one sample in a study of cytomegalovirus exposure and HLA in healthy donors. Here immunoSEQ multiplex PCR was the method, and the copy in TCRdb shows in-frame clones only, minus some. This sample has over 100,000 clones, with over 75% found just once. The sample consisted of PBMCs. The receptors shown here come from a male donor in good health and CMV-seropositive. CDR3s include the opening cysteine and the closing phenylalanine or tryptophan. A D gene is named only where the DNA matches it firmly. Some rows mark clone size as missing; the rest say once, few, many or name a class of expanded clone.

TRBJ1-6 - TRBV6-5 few CASSPRAPNSPLHF TGTGCCAGCAGCCCCAGGGCCCCTAATTCACCCCTCCACTTT
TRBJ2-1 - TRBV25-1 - CASTRGGARYNEQFF TGTGCCAGCACCCGAGGGGGGGCGAGGTACAATGAGCAGTTCTTC
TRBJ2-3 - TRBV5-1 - CASSLVAASTDTQYF TGCGCCAGCAGCTTGGTAGCGGCAAGCACAGATACGCAGTATTTT
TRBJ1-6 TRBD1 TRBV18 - CASSPGQGDNSPLHF TGTGCCAGCTCACCCGGACAGGGCGATAATTCACCCCTCCACTTT
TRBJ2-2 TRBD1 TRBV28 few CASSLYRQGLSGELFF TGTGCCAGCAGTCTCTATCGACAGGGTTTATCCGGGGAGCTGTTTTTT
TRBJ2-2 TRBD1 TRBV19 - CASTQGTGVAGELFF TGTGCCAGTACCCAGGGGACAGGGGTCGCCGGGGAGCTGTTTTTT
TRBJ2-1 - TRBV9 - CASSVAAYREYNEQFF TGTGCCAGCAGCGTAGCCGCGTACAGGGAATACAATGAGCAGTTCTTC
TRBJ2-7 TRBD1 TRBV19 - CASSSPGQIFYEQYF TGTGCCAGTAGTTCTCCGGGACAGATCTTCTACGAGCAGTACTTC
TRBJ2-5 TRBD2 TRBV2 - CASSDGGRAWETQYF TGTGCCAGCAGTGATGGCGGGAGGGCCTGGGAGACCCAGTACTTC
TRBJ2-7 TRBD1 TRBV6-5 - CASSYFTGAYEQYF TGTGCCAGCAGTTACTTTACAGGGGCTTACGAGCAGTACTTC
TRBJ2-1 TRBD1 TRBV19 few CASRQGAYNEQFF TGTGCCAGTAGGCAGGGGGCCTACAATGAGCAGTTCTTC
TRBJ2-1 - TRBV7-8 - CASSPVSEQFF TGTGCCAGCAGCCCCGTCAGTGAGCAGTTCTTC
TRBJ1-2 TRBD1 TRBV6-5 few CASRGTGPYNYGYTF TGTGCCAGCAGGGGGACAGGCCCTTATAACTATGGCTACACCTTC
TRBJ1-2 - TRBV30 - CAWSSGFNYGYTF TGTGCCTGGAGTTCAGGGTTTAACTATGGCTACACCTTC
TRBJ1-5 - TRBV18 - CASSPDMAGKPQHF TGTGCCAGCTCACCTGACATGGCAGGAAAGCCTCAGCATTTT